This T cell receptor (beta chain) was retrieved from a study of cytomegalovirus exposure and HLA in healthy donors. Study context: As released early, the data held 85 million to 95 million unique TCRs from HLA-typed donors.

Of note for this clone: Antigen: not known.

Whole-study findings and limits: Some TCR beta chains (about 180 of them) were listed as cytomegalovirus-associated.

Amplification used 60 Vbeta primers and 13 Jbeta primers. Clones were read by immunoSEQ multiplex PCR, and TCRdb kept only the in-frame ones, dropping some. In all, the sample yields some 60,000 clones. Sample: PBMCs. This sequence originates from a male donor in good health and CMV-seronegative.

The CDR3 protein is CASSPRPPSSAGGIRYEQYF. DNA for the CDR3: TGTGCCAGCAGCCCCCGCCCGCCATCCTCGGCGGGGGGGATTAGGTACGAGCAGTACTTC. The chain couples TRBV7-8 to TRBJ2-7; 9 bases align to TRBD2. Per the germline V gene, CDR1 is SGHVS and CDR2 is FQNEAQ. The CDR3 is 20 amino acids. V lost 5 bases, J lost 4 bases, and 24 bases stayed unmatched.